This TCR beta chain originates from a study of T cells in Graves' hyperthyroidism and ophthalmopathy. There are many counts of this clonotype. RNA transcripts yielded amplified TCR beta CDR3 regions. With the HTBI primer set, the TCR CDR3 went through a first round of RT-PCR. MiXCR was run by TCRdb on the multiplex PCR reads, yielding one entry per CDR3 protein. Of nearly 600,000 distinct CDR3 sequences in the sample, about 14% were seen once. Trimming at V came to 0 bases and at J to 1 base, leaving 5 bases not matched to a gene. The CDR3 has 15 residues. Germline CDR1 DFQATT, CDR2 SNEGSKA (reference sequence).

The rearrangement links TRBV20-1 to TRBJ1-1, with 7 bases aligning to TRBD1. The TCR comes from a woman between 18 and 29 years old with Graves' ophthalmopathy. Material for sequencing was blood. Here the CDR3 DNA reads TGCAGTGCTAGAGACGAACAGGGGTGGAACACTGAAGCTTTCTTT. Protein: CSARDEQGWNTEAFF.